This T cell receptor (beta chain) was recovered during a study of CD8+ T cells in alopecia areata. The wider study: Those treated were given oral tofacitinib at 5 to 10 mg twice daily.

Alopecia areata patients provided lesional scalp punch biopsies and peripheral blood. On this clone itself: Its antigen remains unknown.

Study conclusions and caveats: Scalp sample sequencing also detects resident alphabeta T cells of normal skin. Especially in alopecia totalis/universalis, lesional scalp showed greater clonality than normal scalp did.

This CDR3 contains 15 residues. With 5 bases removed from V and 3 bases from J, the gap between germline ends came to 17 bases. Looked up from germline, CDR1 is MNHEY and CDR2 is SMNVEV (reference sequence). Isolated RNA was reverse transcribed into cDNA used as the sequencing template. Generated by immunoSEQ multiplex PCR, the TCRdb table keeps only in-frame clones and is missing some. The table shows 170,000 or so clones, with roughly 63% occurring only once. This chain uses TRBV27 with TRBJ2-7; tentatively, D is TRBD1 (6 bases). The source is a human donor with alopecia areata. Specimen: CD4+ T cells sorted from blood, collected at week 0. The CDR3 coding sequence is TGTGCCAGCAGTATAAAACAGGGTTACATCTACGAGCAGTACTTC. Amino acids: CASSIKQGYIYEQYF.